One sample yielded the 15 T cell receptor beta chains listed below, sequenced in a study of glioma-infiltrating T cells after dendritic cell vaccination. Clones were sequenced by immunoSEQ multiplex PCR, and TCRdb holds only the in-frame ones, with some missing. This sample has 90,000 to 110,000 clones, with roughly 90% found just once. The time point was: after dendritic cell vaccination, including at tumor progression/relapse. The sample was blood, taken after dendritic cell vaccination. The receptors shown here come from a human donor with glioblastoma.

The CDR3 region is CASSLKFAGGVGETQYF. The CDR3 DNA is TGTGCCAGCAGCTTAAAATTTGCAGGGGGCGTTGGAGAGACCCAGTACTTC. The J gene is TRBJ2-5, the V gene TRBV7-9; 8 bases line up with TRBD1. The CDR3 covers 17 residues. Germline V lookup: CDR1 SEHNR, CDR2 FQNEAQ (reference sequence). The junction had 12 bases not matched to a gene; V was cut back by 2 bases and J by 4 bases.

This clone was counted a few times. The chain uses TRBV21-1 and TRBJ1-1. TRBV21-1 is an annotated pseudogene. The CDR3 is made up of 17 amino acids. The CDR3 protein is CASSKAFDRLGGLGAFF. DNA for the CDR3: TGTGCCAGCAGCAAAGCCTTTGACAGGTTGGGGGGGCTGGGAGCTTTCTTT.

In DNA, the CDR3 is TGTGCCAGCAGTTTCCGTCGGGGCAGGGGAAGCAATCAGCCCCAGCATTTT. Translating it yields CASSFRRGRGSNQPQHF. The rearrangement joins TRBV28 to TRBJ1-5; maybe TRBD1 (6 bases). CDR1 and CDR2 from the germline V gene are MDHEN and SYDVKM. Trimming removed 3 bases from V and 1 base from J, with 16 bases in between. The CDR3 consists of 17 residues. The complete variable domain, with remaining parts taken from reference TRBV28 and TRBJ1-5, reads DVKVTQSSRYLVKRTGEKVFLECVQDMDHENMFWYRQDPGLGLRLIYFSYDVKMKEKGDIPEGYSVSREKKERFSLILESASTNQTSMYLCASSFRRGRGSNQPQHFGDGTRLSIL.

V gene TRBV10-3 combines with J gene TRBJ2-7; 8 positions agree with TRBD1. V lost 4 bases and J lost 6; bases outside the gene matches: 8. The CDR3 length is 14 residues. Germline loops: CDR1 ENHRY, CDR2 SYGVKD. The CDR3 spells CAISGTGYSGEQYF. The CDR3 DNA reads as TGTGCCATCAGTGGGACAGGGTATAGTGGCGAGCAGTACTTC.

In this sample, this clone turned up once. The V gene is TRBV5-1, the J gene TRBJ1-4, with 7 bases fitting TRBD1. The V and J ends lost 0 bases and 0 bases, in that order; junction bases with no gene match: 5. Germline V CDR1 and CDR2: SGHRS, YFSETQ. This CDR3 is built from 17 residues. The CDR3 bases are TGCGCCAGCAGCTTGGACGGGACAGCCACAACTAATGAAAAACTGTTTTTT. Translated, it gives CASSLDGTATTNEKLFF.

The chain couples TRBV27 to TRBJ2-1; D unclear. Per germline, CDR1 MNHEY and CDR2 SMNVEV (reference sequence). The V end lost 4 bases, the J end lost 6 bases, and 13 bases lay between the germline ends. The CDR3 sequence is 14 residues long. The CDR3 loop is CASSSTGSVNEQFF. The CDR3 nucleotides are TGTGCCAGCAGTTCAACCGGGTCCGTCAATGAGCAGTTCTTC.

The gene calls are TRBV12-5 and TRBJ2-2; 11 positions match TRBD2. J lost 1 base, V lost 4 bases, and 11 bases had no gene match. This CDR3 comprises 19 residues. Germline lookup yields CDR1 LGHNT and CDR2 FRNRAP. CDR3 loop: CASGSPVVLAGVNTGELFF. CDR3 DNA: TGTGCTAGTGGTTCGCCCGTGGTACTAGCGGGAGTGAACACCGGGGAGCTGTTTTTT.

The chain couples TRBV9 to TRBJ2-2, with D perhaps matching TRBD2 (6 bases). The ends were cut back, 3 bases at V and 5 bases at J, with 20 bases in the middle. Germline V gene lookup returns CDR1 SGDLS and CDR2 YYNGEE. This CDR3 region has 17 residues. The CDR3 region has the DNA TGTGCCAGCAGCGCTGGCGCGGGACGGTCAGGAACCGGGGAGCTGTTTTTT. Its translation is CASSAGAGRSGTGELFF.

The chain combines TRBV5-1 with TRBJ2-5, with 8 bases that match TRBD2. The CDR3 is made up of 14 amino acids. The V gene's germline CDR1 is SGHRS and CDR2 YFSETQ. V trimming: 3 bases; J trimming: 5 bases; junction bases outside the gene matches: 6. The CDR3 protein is CASSSPAGGETQYF. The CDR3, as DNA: TGCGCCAGCAGCTCCCCCGCGGGAGGTGAGACCCAGTACTTC. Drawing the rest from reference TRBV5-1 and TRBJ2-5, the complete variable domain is KAGVTQTPRYLIKTRGQQVTLSCSPISGHRSVSWYQQTPGQGLQFLFEYFSETQRNKGNFPGRFSGRQFSNSRSEMNVSTLELGDSALYLCASSSPAGGETQYFGPGTRLLVL.

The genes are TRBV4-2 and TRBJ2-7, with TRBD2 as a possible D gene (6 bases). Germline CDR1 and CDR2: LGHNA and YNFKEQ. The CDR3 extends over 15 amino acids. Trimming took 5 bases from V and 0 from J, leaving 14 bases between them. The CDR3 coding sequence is TGTGCCAGCAGCTGGGACTCGTCGAGCTCCTACGAGCAGTACTTC. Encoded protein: CASSWDSSSSYEQYF.

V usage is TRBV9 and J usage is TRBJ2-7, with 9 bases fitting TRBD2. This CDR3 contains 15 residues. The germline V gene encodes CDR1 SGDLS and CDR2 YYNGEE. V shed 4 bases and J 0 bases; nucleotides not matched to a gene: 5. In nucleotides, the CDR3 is TGTGCCAGCAGCATAGCGGGGGATAACTCCTACGAGCAGTACTTC. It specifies CASSIAGDNSYEQYF.

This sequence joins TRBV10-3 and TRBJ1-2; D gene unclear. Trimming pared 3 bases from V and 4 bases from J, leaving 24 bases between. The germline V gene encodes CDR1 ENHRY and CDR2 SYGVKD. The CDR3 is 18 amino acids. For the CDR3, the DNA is TGTGCCATCAGTGAACGTAAATCGGGTGCCCCACTTCTCTATGGCTACACCTTC. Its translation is CAISERKSGAPLLYGYTF.

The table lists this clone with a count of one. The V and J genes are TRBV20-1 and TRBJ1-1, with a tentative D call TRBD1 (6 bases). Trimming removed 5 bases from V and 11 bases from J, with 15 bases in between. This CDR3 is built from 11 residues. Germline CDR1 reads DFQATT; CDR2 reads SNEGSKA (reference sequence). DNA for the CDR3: TGCAGTGCTGTACAGGGAACTGGGGCTTTCTTT. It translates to CSAVQGTGAFF.

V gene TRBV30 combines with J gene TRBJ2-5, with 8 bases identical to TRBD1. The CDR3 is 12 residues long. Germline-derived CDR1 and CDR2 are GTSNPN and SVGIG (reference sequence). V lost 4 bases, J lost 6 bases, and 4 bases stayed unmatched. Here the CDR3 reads CAWTGGLKTQYF. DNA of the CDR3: TGTGCCTGGACAGGGGGCTTGAAGACCCAGTACTTC. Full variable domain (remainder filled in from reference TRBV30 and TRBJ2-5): SQTIHQWPATLVQPVGSPLSLECTVEGTSNPNLYWYRQAAGRGLQLLFYSVGIGQISSEVPQNLSASRPQDRQFILSSKKLLLSDSGFYLCAWTGGLKTQYFGPGTRLLVL.

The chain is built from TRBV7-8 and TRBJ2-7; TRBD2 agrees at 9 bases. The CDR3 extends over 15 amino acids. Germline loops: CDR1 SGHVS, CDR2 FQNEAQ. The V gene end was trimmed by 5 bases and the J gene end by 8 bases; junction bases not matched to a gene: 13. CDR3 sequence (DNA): TGTGCCAGCAGCCCCCGGACTAGCGCCCCTACGCAGCAGTACTTC. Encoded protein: CASSPRTSAPTQQYF.